This T cell receptor (beta chain) was documented in a study of T cells in Graves' hyperthyroidism and ophthalmopathy. Authors of the study amplified TCR beta CDR3 regions from RNA transcripts. First-round RT-PCR targeting the TCR CDR3 was performed with the HTBI primer set. TCRdb re-analysed the multiplex PCR reads in MiXCR, keeping a single row per CDR3 protein. The sample lists around 450,000 distinct CDR3 sequences, about 15% occurring once. The junction had 6 bases not matched to a gene; V was cut back by 5 bases and J by 1 base. Germline CDR1 WNHNN, CDR2 SYGVQD (reference sequence). CDR3 size: 15 residues. There are many counts of this clonotype.

Sequencing was performed on blood. This clonotype was sampled from a woman aged 18-29 years with Graves' hyperthyroidism. The chain has TRBV10-1 and TRBJ2-7; TRBD1 aligns across 9 bases. In nucleotides, the CDR3 is TGCGCCAGCAGTACGGACAGGGGACGGTCCTACGAGCAGTACTTC. Amino acids: CASSTDRGRSYEQYF.